The 21 T cell receptor beta chains below all came from one sample that was sequenced in a study of T cell responses to AZD1222 COVID-19 vaccine (dated by TCRdb to the early 2020s). The library was prepared using the immunoSEQ multiplex PCR assay. The source is immuneACCESS, and TCRdb retained only in-frame sequences with V and J called. Part of the clones is not carried over; for the studies checked, unresolved V genes explain less than half of this, and the remainder is unexplained. For this sample the table gives about 180,000 clones, of which around 88% were detected only once. The ten biggest clones cover under 14% of the sample. The label giving this sample's time point can be read as: about 28 days (+/-7) after the second vaccine dose. The sample consisted of peripheral blood, taken 28 days after the second AZD1222 dose. These receptors were obtained from an adult who received the AZD1222 COVID-19 vaccine.

This clone was detected a few times. The chain employs TRBV7-9 and TRBJ2-3; 7 nucleotides match TRBD1. V lost 9 bases, J lost 11 bases, and 5 bases stayed unmatched. This CDR3 is 10 amino acids long. Germline V lookup: CDR1 SEHNR, CDR2 FQNEAQ (reference sequence). This chain's CDR3 is CASAGGLQYF. CDR3 DNA sequence: TGTGCCAGTGCAGGGGGTTTGCAGTATTTT.

A single count supports this clone. The V and J genes are TRBV30 and TRBJ2-1, with 7 bases aligning to TRBD2. J gave up 3 bases and V 0 bases, and 2 bases lay outside the gene matches. CDR1 GTSNPN and CDR2 SVGIG come from the germline V gene (reference sequence). The CDR3 runs 14 residues. The CDR3 DNA reads TGTGCCTGGAGTGTTGGCGGGGGCTACAATGAGCAGTTCTTC. Encoded protein: CAWSVGGGYNEQFF.

In nucleotides, the CDR3 is TGTGCCAGCAGTTTAAGGGCCTACGAGCAGTACTTC. This gives the protein CASSLRAYEQYF. The J gene is TRBJ2-7, the V gene TRBV28; D unclear. The V and J ends lost 2 bases and 2 bases respectively, with 4 bases between them. Germline CDR1 MDHEN, CDR2 SYDVKM. The CDR3 spans 12 residues. The variable domain in full, with the rest retrieved from reference TRBV28 and TRBJ2-7, is DVKVTQSSRYLVKRTGEKVFLECVQDMDHENMFWYRQDPGLGLRLIYFSYDVKMKEKGDIPEGYSVSREKKERFSLILESASTNQTSMYLCASSLRAYEQYFGPGTRLTVT.

The gene calls are TRBV7-2 and TRBJ2-3; 10 bases fit TRBD2. Germline-derived CDR1 and CDR2 are SGHTA and FQGNSA. V dropped 4 bases and J dropped 0; count of bases not matched to a gene: 4. CDR3 length: 16 residues. The CDR3 bases are TGTGCCAGCAGCTCCACTAGCGGGGTTAGCACAGATACGCAGTATTTT. Translated, it gives CASSSTSGVSTDTQYF.

V is TRBV4-3 and J is TRBJ1-6; no definite D call. Germline lookup yields CDR1 LGHNA and CDR2 YSLEER. With 0 bases removed from V and 8 bases from J, the gap between germline ends came to 8 bases. This CDR3 has 14 residues. CDR3 residues: CASSQDLADSPLHF. The CDR3 nucleotides are TGCGCCAGCAGCCAAGATTTGGCGGATTCACCCCTCCACTTT.

The chain links TRBV5-1 to TRBJ2-7, with 11 bases lining up with TRBD2. CDR3 size: 14 residues. V trimming: 1 base; J trimming: 5 bases; junction bases outside the gene matches: 2. Germline-derived CDR1 and CDR2 are SGHRS and YFSETQ. The CDR3 coding sequence is TGCGCCAGCAGCTTGAGACTAGCGGGGAACGAGCAGTACTTC. Protein sequence: CASSLRLAGNEQYF.

The chain joins TRBV6-5 to TRBJ2-1; TRBD1 agrees at 9 bases. Trimming took 7 bases from V and 1 from J; bases not matched to a gene: 5. The CDR3 contains 15 residues. Per the germline V gene, CDR1 is MNHEY and CDR2 is SVGAGI. CDR3 residues: CASIRQGESYNEQFF. The CDR3 nucleotides are TGTGCCAGCATACGACAGGGGGAGTCCTACAATGAGCAGTTCTTC.

This chain connects TRBV10-3 to TRBJ1-1, with a possible D match to TRBD1 (5 bases). The CDR3 covers 14 residues. V was trimmed by 0 bases and J by 3 bases, leaving 8 bases between them. Germline assignment: CDR1 ENHRY and CDR2 SYGVKD. CDR3 in amino acids: CAISESRGYTEAFF. CDR3 bases: TGTGCCATCAGTGAGTCGAGGGGTTACACTGAAGCTTTCTTT.

The chain couples TRBV19 to TRBJ2-2; D may be TRBD2 (6 bases). This CDR3 contains 16 residues. Germline V lookup: CDR1 LNHDA, CDR2 SQIVND (reference sequence). Trimming pared 1 base from V and 0 bases from J, leaving 9 bases between. CDR3 sequence (DNA): TGTGCCAGTAGTATAGGTCGACTAGCGAACACCGGGGAGCTGTTTTTT. It specifies CASSIGRLANTGELFF.

The chain employs TRBV5-4 and TRBJ1-2, with TRBD1 identical over 10 bases. CDR3 length equals 15 residues. CDR1 SGHNT and CDR2 YYREEE come from the germline V gene (reference sequence). J gave up 3 bases and V 4 bases, and 6 bases lay outside the gene matches. DNA of the CDR3: TGTGCCAGCAGCGGGGGGACAGGGGAAGACTATGGCTACACCTTC. Amino acids: CASSGGTGEDYGYTF.

CDR3 loop: CASSRDTQRLMEGYTF. In nucleotides, the CDR3 is TGCGCCAGCTCCCGGGACACCCAGCGTCTAATGGAAGGCTACACCTTC. This chain joins TRBV5-1 and TRBJ1-2; a possible D gene is TRBD1 (6 bases). In germline, CDR1 is SGHRS, CDR2 YFSETQ. The CDR3 extends over 16 amino acids. V dropped 7 bases and J dropped 8 bases, with 27 bases sitting between them.

The J gene is TRBJ2-1, the V gene TRBV11-2; no reliable D call. Trimming cost V 1 base and J 6 bases, with 4 bases left between them. This CDR3 comprises 12 residues. Germline V gives CDR1 SGHAT, CDR2 FQNNGV. The DNA of the CDR3 is TGTGCCAGCAGCTTAGTTTTCAATGAGCAGTTCTTC. Its protein product is CASSLVFNEQFF.

The chain employs TRBV4-1 and TRBJ2-7; no reliable D call. The CDR3 runs to 14 residues. The germline CDR1 and CDR2 sequences are MGHRA and YSYEKL. The V and J ends lost 0 bases and 4 bases respectively, with 10 bases between them. The CDR3 loop reads CASSQEPLGYEQYF. CDR3 nucleotides: TGCGCCAGCAGCCAAGAGCCCTTGGGATACGAGCAGTACTTC.

J is TRBJ2-5 and V is TRBV9; 7 bases line up with TRBD2. The CDR3 loop spans 14 amino acids. Trimming at V came to 2 bases and at J to 1 base, leaving 2 bases not matched to a gene. The germline V gene has CDR1 SGDLS and CDR2 YYNGEE. The CDR3 DNA is TGTGCCAGCAGCGTTAGCGGGCCCCAAGAGACCCAGTACTTC. Residues: CASSVSGPQETQYF.

The rearrangement joins TRBV4-1 to TRBJ2-2; 11 bases are shared with TRBD2. The CDR3 loop spans 18 amino acids. Germline assignment: CDR1 MGHRA and CDR2 YSYEKL. Trimming took 5 bases from V and 5 from J; bases not matched to a gene: 13. Written as DNA, the CDR3 is TGCGCCAGCAGCTACGAACACCTAGCGGGGGGTTGGACCGGGGAGCTGTTTTTT. Residues: CASSYEHLAGGWTGELFF.

The chain couples TRBV7-9 to TRBJ2-1, with a weak D call TRBD1 (6 bases). Trimming removed 1 base at V and 8 bases at J, with 12 bases between. The length of the CDR3 is 14 residues. Germline-derived CDR1 and CDR2 are SEHNR and FQNEAQ (reference sequence). CDR3 amino acids: CASSLVSGADEQFF. The CDR3, as DNA: TGTGCCAGCAGCTTAGTTTCAGGGGCCGATGAGCAGTTCTTC.

This clone was seen a handful of times. This chain joins TRBV29-1 and TRBJ1-1; D unclear. There are 10 residues in the CDR3. Germline V gene sequence: CDR1 SQVTM, CDR2 ANQGSEA. Trimming left V 3 bases short and J 7 bases short, with 6 bases between. The CDR3 DNA reads as TGCAGCGTTGATGGCGGTGAAGCTTTCTTT. This codes for CSVDGGEAFF.

J is TRBJ1-2 and V is TRBV18; 9 nucleotides align to TRBD1. Trimming cost V 5 bases and J 1 base; bases outside gene matches: 5. The CDR3 is made up of 15 amino acids. CDR1 is KGHSH and CDR2 is LQKENI in the germline V gene. CDR3 loop: CASSATTGGNYGYTF. CDR3 bases: TGTGCCAGCTCAGCGACGACAGGGGGTAACTATGGCTACACCTTC.

The J gene is TRBJ2-3, the V gene TRBV20-1, with 7 bases fitting TRBD2. The CDR3 consists of 16 residues. Germline trimming cut 3 bases from V and 0 bases from J; bases unmatched to any gene: 9. The germline V gene has CDR1 DFQATT and CDR2 SNEGSKA (reference sequence). The CDR3 DNA sequence: TGCAGTGCTAGTCCCTGGGCTAGCGGAAGCACAGATACGCAGTATTTT. This translates into CSASPWASGSTDTQYF.

The chain uses TRBV11-3 and TRBJ2-7, with TRBD1 matching over 9 bases. This CDR3 is 13 amino acids long. Per the germline V gene, CDR1 is SGHNT and CDR2 is YENEEA. Trimming took 1 base from V and 9 from J; bases not matched to a gene: 4. The CDR3: CASSLGDRARQYF. CDR3 nucleotides: TGTGCCAGCAGCTTAGGGGACAGGGCCCGGCAGTACTTC.

The chain employs TRBV28 and TRBJ2-7; tentative D call: TRBD2 (6 bases). Germline V gives CDR1 MDHEN, CDR2 SYDVKM. The CDR3 totals 11 residues. Written as DNA, the CDR3 is TGTTTAGCGCGGGGTTTGTACGAGCAGTACTTC. Translation: CLARGLYEQYF.